A single sample gave rise to the 25 T cell receptor beta chains below, sequenced in a study of CD8 T cells in Susac syndrome. RNA, at roughly 0.45 to 1 ug, was reverse transcribed with random hexamers. MiXCR, applied by TCRdb to the immunoSEQ multiplex PCR reads, yields one record per CDR3 protein. The table lists fewer than 200,000 distinct CDR3 sequences, around 96% of them singletons. The sequenced material came from CD4+ T cells from PBMCs. These TCRs come from a human donor in good health.

V usage is TRBV5-1 and J usage is TRBJ2-5, with D perhaps TRBD1 (6 bases). Germline V gene sequence: CDR1 SGHRS, CDR2 YFSETQ. Trimming removed 5 bases from V and 3 bases from J, with 8 bases in between. This CDR3 is built from 12 residues. In DNA, the CDR3 is TGCGCCAGCAGGTGGACAGAAGAGACCCAGTACTTC. Its protein product is CASRWTEETQYF.

The V gene is TRBV5-4, the J gene TRBJ1-3; D uncertain. This CDR3 has 15 residues. The germline gives CDR1 SGHNT, CDR2 YYREEE (reference sequence). V dropped 0 bases and J dropped 2 bases, with 9 bases sitting between them. The DNA of the CDR3 is TGTGCCAGCAGCTTGGACCCCCAGGCTGGAAACACCATATATTTT. It translates to CASSLDPQAGNTIYF.

This rearrangement joins TRBV28 to TRBJ2-2; possible D gene TRBD1, 7 bases. Germline loops: CDR1 MDHEN, CDR2 SYDVKM. The V end was cut by 1 base, the J end by 4 bases, with 16 bases between. The CDR3 covers 17 residues. The CDR3 here is CASSLFGPRGATGELFF. As DNA, the CDR3 is TGTGCCAGCAGTTTATTCGGACCCAGGGGGGCCACCGGGGAGCTGTTTTTT.

This clonotype was seen a handful of times. J is TRBJ2-7 and V is TRBV12-3 or TRBV12-4, with D possibly being TRBD1 or TRBD2 (6 bases each). The V gene lost 2 bases and the J gene lost 6 bases, with 11 bases spanning the gap. The CDR3 loop spans 13 amino acids. The CDR3 sequence is CASSLSGAREQYF. The CDR3 nucleotides are TGTGCCAGCAGTTTATCGGGGGCCCGCGAGCAGTACTTC.

The chain combines TRBV3-1 with TRBJ1-2, with D possibly TRBD1 on 6 matching bases. Trimming stripped 4 bases from V and 3 bases from J, with 15 bases between. CDR1 is LGHDT and CDR2 is YNNKEL in the germline V gene (reference sequence). The CDR3 has 15 amino acids. The CDR3 loop reads CASSLRTAWHYGYTF. The DNA of the CDR3 is TGTGCCAGCAGCCTTCGGACAGCTTGGCACTATGGCTACACCTTC.

The rearrangement uses TRBV20-1 and TRBJ1-4; 7 bases are a match to TRBD1. V was pared by 6 bases and J by 6 bases, with 10 bases of the junction left unmatched. The CDR3 has 14 amino acids. The germline gives CDR1 DFQATT, CDR2 SNEGSKA (reference sequence). CDR3 in DNA: TGCAGTGCCGCTCGACAGGGTCGGGATGAAAAACTGTTTTTT. Protein sequence: CSAARQGRDEKLFF.

This clonotype was detected only once. The chain combines TRBV29-1 with TRBJ1-5, with D possibly TRBD1 on 5 matching bases. The CDR3 totals 13 residues. Germline-derived CDR1 and CDR2 are SQVTM and ANQGSEA. The V end lost 4 bases, the J end lost 1 base, and 8 bases lay between the germline ends. CDR3 in amino acids: CSVGDQSNQPQHF. Written as DNA, the CDR3 is TGCAGCGTTGGGGACCAAAGCAATCAGCCCCAGCATTTT.

This chain connects TRBV21-1 to TRBJ1-5. TRBV21-1 is assigned pseudogene status. The CDR3 totals 15 residues. This CDR3 is CASSKGRDGSQPQHF. In DNA form, the CDR3 reads TGTGCCAGCAGCAAAGGGAGGGATGGATCTCAGCCCCAGCATTTT.

The chain couples TRBV2 to TRBJ2-7; perhaps TRBD1 as D (7 bases). CDR3 size: 15 residues. V lost 7 bases and J lost 1, with 17 bases in between. Germline V gives CDR1 SNHLY, CDR2 FYNNEI. The CDR3 bases are TGTGCCAGCACCAAGGGGAGGACAGGTTCCTACGAGCAGTACTTC. This gives the protein CASTKGRTGSYEQYF.

The chain joins TRBV4-3 to TRBJ2-1; 7 bases map to TRBD2. V lost 0 bases, J lost 2 bases, and 1 base stayed unmatched. The CDR3 is made up of 15 amino acids. Germline V gives CDR1 LGHNA, CDR2 YSLEER. CDR3 sequence reads: CASSQDTSAYNEQFF. CDR3 nucleotide sequence: TGCGCCAGCAGCCAAGATACTAGCGCCTACAATGAGCAGTTCTTC.

The genes are TRBV9 and TRBJ2-1; 8 bases agree with TRBD2. V lost 0 bases, J lost 6 bases, and 5 bases stayed unmatched. The germline CDR1 and CDR2 sequences are SGDLS and YYNGEE. There are 15 residues in the CDR3. The CDR3 bases are TGTGCCAGCAGCGTAGTGGCGGGAGGCGCCAATGAGCAGTTCTTC. Amino acids: CASSVVAGGANEQFF.

The chain couples TRBV5-4 to TRBJ2-1; TRBD2 agrees at 8 bases. The CDR3 runs to 16 residues. CDR1 and CDR2 from the germline V gene are SGHNT and YYREEE (reference sequence). V dropped 2 bases and J dropped 0; count of bases not matched to a gene: 4. The CDR3 loop is CASSFSGVSSYNEQFF. CDR3 DNA: TGTGCCAGCAGCTTTAGCGGGGTCAGCTCCTACAATGAGCAGTTCTTC.

In this sample, this clonotype turned up once. CDR3 amino acids: CASKPAGRPEYEQYF. The CDR3 nucleotides read TGTGCCAGCAAACCCGCCGGGAGGCCGGAATACGAGCAGTACTTC. V is TRBV12-3 or TRBV12-4 and J is TRBJ2-7; 7 nucleotides agree with TRBD2. V lost 7 bases to trimming and J lost 4 bases; unmatched junction nucleotides: 13. CDR3 length: 15 amino acids.

The chain employs TRBV29-1 and TRBJ1-2, with D perhaps TRBD1 (6 bases). V dropped 5 bases and J dropped 5 bases, with 18 bases sitting between them. The CDR3 sequence is 14 residues long. The germline CDR1 and CDR2 sequences are SQVTM and ANQGSEA. The CDR3 region is CSVQSGTQTYGYTF. The CDR3 DNA sequence: TGCAGCGTTCAATCCGGGACACAAACTTATGGCTACACCTTC.

The rearrangement links TRBV5-1 to TRBJ1-1, with D possibly TRBD1 on 5 matching bases. V was pared by 0 bases and J by 4 bases, with 13 bases between. The V gene's germline CDR1 is SGHRS and CDR2 YFSETQ. This CDR3 has 15 amino acids. CDR3 sequence (DNA): TGCGCCAGCAGCTTGGGCCTAGGGGAACTCACTGAAGCTTTCTTT. Protein product: CASSLGLGELTEAFF.

The chain carries TRBV12-3 or TRBV12-4 and TRBJ2-2; possible D gene TRBD2, 5 bases. The CDR3 consists of 15 residues. Between the trimmed V and J ends, which lost 1 base and 4 bases, there was a span of 10 bases. The CDR3 DNA reads as TGTGCCAGCAGTTTAGATTCGGGATCCACCGGGGAGCTGTTTTTT. This translates into CASSLDSGSTGELFF.

The rearrangement uses TRBV20-1 and TRBJ2-6, with no clear D. CDR3 length equals 13 residues. The V end lost 6 bases, the J end lost 2 bases, and 8 bases lay between the germline ends. The germline CDR1 and CDR2 sequences are DFQATT and SNEGSKA (reference sequence). In nucleotides, the CDR3 is TGCAGTGCCAACCCCACTGGGGCCAACGTCCTGACTTTC. Translated, it gives CSANPTGANVLTF.

The gene calls are TRBV12-3 or TRBV12-4 and TRBJ2-2; D tentatively fits TRBD1 or TRBD2 (5 bases each). CDR3 size: 14 residues. The V gene lost 6 bases and the J gene lost 4 bases, with 12 bases spanning the gap. CDR3 sequence: CASSRDGATGELFF. Here the CDR3 DNA reads TGTGCCAGCAGCCGGGACGGAGCCACCGGGGAGCTGTTTTTT.

The chain is built from TRBV2 and TRBJ1-1; tentatively, D is TRBD1 (6 bases). The CDR3 contains 16 residues. V dropped 3 bases and J dropped 4 bases, with 18 bases sitting between them. Germline V CDR1 and CDR2: SNHLY, FYNNEI. CDR3 nucleotides: TGTGCCAGCAGTGATCCGACAGGTCCCGTGCGCACTGAAGCTTTCTTT. Its translation is CASSDPTGPVRTEAFF.

The gene calls are TRBV25-1 and TRBJ1-1; D is undetermined. The CDR3 has 13 residues. Germline V gene lookup returns CDR1 MGHDK and CDR2 SYGVNS. The V gene lost 1 base and the J gene lost 5 bases, with 8 bases spanning the gap. The chain's CDR3 is CASSEFRGTEAFF. CDR3 sequence (DNA): TGTGCCAGCAGTGAATTTCGGGGAACTGAAGCTTTCTTT. The full variable domain, in which reference TRBV25-1 and TRBJ1-1 provide the parts outside the CDR3, is EADIYQTPRYLVIGTGKKITLECSQTMGHDKMYWYQQDPGMELHLIHYSYGVNSTEKGDLSSESTVSRIRTEHFPLTLESARPSHTSQYLCASSEFRGTEAFFGQGTRLTVV.

The chain couples TRBV4-1 to TRBJ1-1; D might be TRBD1 (5 bases). Germline assignment: CDR1 MGHRA and CDR2 YSYEKL. Trimming left V 3 bases short and J 7 bases short, with 15 bases between. The CDR3 is 14 amino acids. CDR3 bases: TGCGCCAGCAGCCAGGAGTCCGTGGGGCTTGAAGCTTTCTTT. Translated, it gives CASSQESVGLEAFF.

The genes are TRBV11-1 and TRBJ2-5; TRBD1 might be the D (5 bases). In germline, CDR1 is SGHAT, CDR2 FQDESV (reference sequence). CDR3 length: 14 amino acids. Trimming took 5 bases from V and 3 from J, leaving 13 bases between them. In DNA, the CDR3 is TGTGCCAGCAGCCATGGGCAGGGCAAAGAGACCCAGTACTTC. It translates to CASSHGQGKETQYF.

V and J are TRBV29-1 and TRBJ1-2; TRBD1 matches at 9 bases. The V and J ends lost 4 bases and 4 bases, in that order; junction bases with no gene match: 4. The V gene's germline CDR1 is SQVTM and CDR2 ANQGSEA. The CDR3 contains 13 residues. This CDR3 reads CSVGQGGVYGYTF. In nucleotides, the CDR3 is TGCAGCGTTGGACAGGGGGGAGTCTATGGCTACACCTTC. Supplemented by reference TRBV29-1 and TRBJ1-2, the full variable domain reads SAVISQKPSRDICQRGTSLTIQCQVDSQVTMMFWYRQQPGQSLTLIATANQGSEATYESGFVIDKFPISRPNLTFSTLTVSNMSPEDSSIYLCSVGQGGVYGYTFGSGTRLTVV.

This clonotype was detected only once. CDR3 sequence reads: CASSEQVNYGYTF. The CDR3 DNA follows: TGTGCCAGCAGTGAACAGGTTAACTATGGCTACACCTTC. This sequence joins TRBV2 and TRBJ1-2, with D unresolved. Per germline, CDR1 SNHLY and CDR2 FYNNEI. V lost 2 bases and J 1 base, leaving 5 bases between the germline ends. This CDR3 spans 13 amino acids.

The CDR3 spells CASSFSGRWNEQFF. CDR3 nucleotides: TGTGCCAGTAGCTTTAGCGGGAGGTGGAATGAGCAGTTCTTC. The chain carries TRBV19 and TRBJ2-1; 10 bases are shared with TRBD2. CDR3 length: 14 amino acids. The J segment lost 7 bases and the V segment lost 6 bases, leaving 6 bases of the junction unmatched. Germline CDR1 is LNHDA and CDR2 is SQIVND (reference sequence).